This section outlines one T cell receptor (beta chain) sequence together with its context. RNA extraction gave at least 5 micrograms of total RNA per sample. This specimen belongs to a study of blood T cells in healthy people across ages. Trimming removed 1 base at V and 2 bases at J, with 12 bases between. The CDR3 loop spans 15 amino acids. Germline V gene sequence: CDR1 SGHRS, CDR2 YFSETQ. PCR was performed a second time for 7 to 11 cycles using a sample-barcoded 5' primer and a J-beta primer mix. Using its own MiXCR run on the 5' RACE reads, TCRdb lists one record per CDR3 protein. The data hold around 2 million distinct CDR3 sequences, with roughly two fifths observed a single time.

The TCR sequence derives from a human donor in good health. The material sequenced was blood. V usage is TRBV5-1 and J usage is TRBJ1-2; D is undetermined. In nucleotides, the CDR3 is TGCGCCAGCAGCTTGTTCGAGGGTTGGAACTATGGCTACACCTTC. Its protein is CASSLFEGWNYGYTF.